These 17 T cell receptor beta chains were all obtained from the same sample, sequenced in a study of OX40 agonist ivuxolimab in advanced cancers. Libraries were prepared by immunoSEQ multiplex PCR; TCRdb keeps only in-frame clonotypes and omits some of them. The table has 60,000 to 100,000 clones, about nine tenths seen once. The specimen comprised CD4+ or CD8+ T cells sorted from blood, sampled in a trial of the OX40 agonist ivuxolimab. These receptor sequences come from an adult with an advanced solid tumor such as melanoma, head and neck, liver or kidney cancer.

This clone showed up just once. This chain uses TRBV29-1 with TRBJ1-1, with D tentatively TRBD1 (6 bases). V was trimmed by 5 bases and J by 5 bases, leaving 12 bases between them. Germline V gives CDR1 SQVTM, CDR2 ANQGSEA. The CDR3 is 12 residues long. Here the CDR3 reads CSVRYQGTEAFF. For the CDR3, the DNA is TGCAGCGTTAGGTATCAGGGGACTGAAGCTTTCTTT.

The gene calls are TRBV12-5 and TRBJ2-1; 7 bases align to TRBD2. Germline assignment: CDR1 LGHNT and CDR2 FRNRAP. V shed 0 bases, J shed 8 bases, and the junction held 10 bases outside the gene matches. The CDR3 spans 16 residues. CDR3: CASGLVLGRENYEQFF. The CDR3 bases are TGTGCTAGTGGTTTGGTACTGGGGCGGGAGAACTATGAGCAGTTCTTC.

J is TRBJ2-5 and V is TRBV7-2; the D gene is possibly TRBD2 (7 bases). The J call may not be correct, given that the DNA end is closer to TRBJ2-7. The CDR3 runs 17 residues. CDR1 and CDR2 from the germline V gene are SGHTA and FQGNSA. The CDR3 DNA reads TGTGCCAGCAGCTGGAAAACGGGGGGCAGGAGCTCCTACGAGCAGTACTTC. This encodes CASSWKTGGRSSYEQYF.

The V call is TRBV5-1, the J call TRBJ2-3; no clear D gene. The germline V and J ends were trimmed by 4 bases and 3 bases, with 18 bases remaining between them. Germline CDR1 is SGHRS and CDR2 is YFSETQ. The CDR3 spans 16 residues. The CDR3 reads CASSRTVSLNTDTQYF. Here the CDR3 DNA reads TGCGCCAGCAGCCGTACCGTCAGCCTGAATACAGATACGCAGTATTTT.

The chain combines TRBV14 with TRBJ2-7; 11 bases align to TRBD1. The ends lost 5 bases at V and 5 bases at J; junction bases unmatched: 11. The length of the CDR3 is 16 residues. Per the germline V gene, CDR1 is SGHDN and CDR2 is FVKESK. CDR3 sequence (DNA): TGTGCCAGCAGCGCCCCCGGCGGACAGGGGGCGAACGAGCAGTACTTC. This gives the protein CASSAPGGQGANEQYF.

CDR3 region: CASSADRVPYYEQYF. DNA of the CDR3: TGTGCCAGTTCCGCGGATCGAGTTCCCTACTACGAGCAGTACTTC. This sequence joins TRBV19 and TRBJ2-7; D is unresolved. The ends were cut back, 8 bases at V and 3 bases at J, with 20 bases in the middle. Germline CDR1 LNHDA, CDR2 SQIVND (reference sequence). This CDR3 region has 15 residues.

V and J are TRBV10-1 and TRBJ2-7, with TRBD2 matching 7 bases. CDR3 size: 14 residues. From germline, CDR1 is WNHNN and CDR2 SYGVQD (reference sequence). Trimming removed 2 bases from V and 4 bases from J; junction bases left unmatched: 5. CDR3: CASSEAGTKYEQYF. The DNA of the CDR3 is TGCGCCAGCAGTGAGGCCGGGACTAAATACGAGCAGTACTTC.

The rearrangement links TRBV11-3 to TRBJ2-1; 10 nucleotides match TRBD2. Trimming cost V 6 bases and J 9 bases; bases outside gene matches: 8. CDR1 and CDR2 (germline): SGHNT, YENEEA. The CDR3 is made up of 14 amino acids. CDR3 nucleotides: TGTGCCAGCAGATCCGGGACTAGCGATACTGAGCAGTTCTTC. Amino acids: CASRSGTSDTEQFF.

Written as DNA, the CDR3 is TGTGCCAGTAGTACCGAACCGGGACAGGGGAGGTACAATCAGCCCCAGCATTTT. Its translation is CASSTEPGQGRYNQPQHF. This chain joins TRBV19 and TRBJ1-5; 10 nucleotides line up with TRBD1. CDR3 size: 18 residues. V was pared by 4 bases and J by 3 bases, with 12 bases of the junction left unmatched. Germline assignment: CDR1 LNHDA and CDR2 SQIVND (reference sequence).

The chain links TRBV9 to TRBJ2-7, with 11 bases that match TRBD2. V was clipped by 0 bases and J by 5 bases; unmatched bases: 4. Germline-derived CDR1 and CDR2 are SGDLS and YYNGEE. The CDR3 has 15 residues. This CDR3 is CASSVASGRTNEQYF. As DNA, the CDR3 is TGTGCCAGCAGCGTAGCTAGCGGGAGGACTAACGAGCAGTACTTC.

The gene calls are TRBV4-1 and TRBJ2-1; the match to TRBD2 covers 13 bases. The CDR3 loop spans 16 amino acids. After removal of 1 base from V and 8 bases from J, the junction contained 5 bases not matched to a gene. Looked up from germline, CDR1 is MGHRA and CDR2 is YSYEKL. The CDR3 DNA reads as TGCGCCAGCAGCCAAGCAGGGACTAGCGGGATGTATGAGCAGTTCTTC. It encodes CASSQAGTSGMYEQFF.

The CDR3 reads CASSQDTETGANVLTF. The DNA for the CDR3 is TGCGCCAGCAGCCAAGATACAGAGACAGGGGCCAACGTCCTGACTTTC. The chain is built from TRBV4-3 and TRBJ2-6; no clear D gene. CDR1 is LGHNA, CDR2 YSLEER, per germline. The V end was cut by 0 bases, the J end by 4 bases, with 10 bases between. The CDR3 covers 16 residues.

A note on this clone: This specimen includes other DNA sequences encoding the same CDR3. V and J are TRBV7-3 and TRBJ1-1; D call uncertain. Germline V gene lookup returns CDR1 SGHTA and CDR2 FQGTGA. The CDR3 length is 14 residues. Trimming pared 1 base from V and 2 bases from J, leaving 8 bases between. The CDR3 spells CASSLSPSNTEAFF. Written as DNA, the CDR3 is TGTGCCAGCAGCTTAAGCCCCAGCAACACTGAAGCTTTCTTT.

CDR3 sequence reads: CSVEKGYRGNGYTF. The CDR3 DNA sequence: TGCAGCGTTGAAAAAGGCTACAGGGGCAATGGCTACACCTTC. The chain joins TRBV29-1 to TRBJ1-2; 7 bases align to TRBD1. The CDR3 loop spans 14 amino acids. CDR1 and CDR2 from the germline V gene are SQVTM and ANQGSEA. The V segment lost 2 bases and the J segment 6 bases; nucleotides outside the gene matches: 9.

CDR3 loop: CASSISGNEGETHYNEQFF. CDR3 sequence (DNA): TGTGCCAGTAGTATCTCGGGGAACGAGGGGGAGACCCACTACAATGAGCAGTTCTTC. This rearrangement joins TRBV19 to TRBJ2-1; TRBD1 is a possible D gene (6 bases). V was shortened by 3 bases and J by 3 bases, with 24 bases between the two germline ends. This CDR3 is built from 19 residues. CDR1 is LNHDA and CDR2 is SQIVND in the germline V gene (reference sequence). The variable domain in full, with the rest retrieved from reference TRBV19 and TRBJ2-1, is DGGITQSPKYLFRKEGQNVTLSCEQNLNHDAMYWYRQDPGQGLRLIYYSQIVNDFQKGDIAEGYSVSREKKESFPLTVTSAQKNPTAFYLCASSISGNEGETHYNEQFFGPGTRLTVL.

The rearrangement links TRBV7-9 to TRBJ2-1, with 10 bases matching TRBD2. The CDR3 runs 18 residues. Per the germline V gene, CDR1 is SEHNR and CDR2 is FQNEAQ (reference sequence). The ends lost 5 bases at V and 5 bases at J; junction bases unmatched: 15. The CDR3 region is CASSHDWTSGRINNEQFF. The CDR3 bases are TGTGCCAGCAGCCACGACTGGACTAGCGGACGAATAAACAATGAGCAGTTCTTC. The full variable domain, completed using reference TRBV7-9 and TRBJ2-1, is DTGVSQNPRHKITKRGQNVTFRCDPISEHNRLYWYRQTLGQGPEFLTYFQNEAQLEKSRLLSDRFSAERPKGSFSTLEIQRTEQGDSAMYLCASSHDWTSGRINNEQFFGPGTRLTVL.

This rearrangement joins TRBV19 to TRBJ2-1; 9 bases line up with TRBD1. With V trimmed by 8 bases and J by 5 bases, 10 bases remained unmatched. Germline V CDR1 and CDR2: LNHDA, SQIVND (reference sequence). This CDR3 has 15 residues. In nucleotides, the CDR3 is TGTGCCAGTGGGACAGGGATGCGGGCGGACAATGAGCAGTTCTTC. It translates to CASGTGMRADNEQFF.